The subject of this entry is one T cell receptor (beta chain). Germline values: CDR1 KGHSH, CDR2 LQKENI. The CDR3 sequence is 19 residues long. Trimming at V came to 3 bases and at J to 1 base, leaving 10 bases not matched to a gene. This specimen comes from a study of shared clonotypes between healthy human individuals. Some clones are missing from TCRdb's copy, which holds only in-frame ones; the method was immunoSEQ multiplex PCR. The table includes approximately 1.5 million clones, 98% detected once. Sequenced input: naive CD4+ T cells sorted from blood. Subset in this sample: CD45RA+ positively selected. V and J are TRBV18 and TRBJ1-3; TRBD1 matches at 12 bases. The receptor was derived from a man between 25 and 39 years old in good health. The chain's CDR3 is CASSPMGTGGLSSGNTIYF. The CDR3 DNA sequence: TGTGCCAGCTCACCCATGGGGACAGGGGGCCTCTCTTCTGGAAACACCATATATTTT.